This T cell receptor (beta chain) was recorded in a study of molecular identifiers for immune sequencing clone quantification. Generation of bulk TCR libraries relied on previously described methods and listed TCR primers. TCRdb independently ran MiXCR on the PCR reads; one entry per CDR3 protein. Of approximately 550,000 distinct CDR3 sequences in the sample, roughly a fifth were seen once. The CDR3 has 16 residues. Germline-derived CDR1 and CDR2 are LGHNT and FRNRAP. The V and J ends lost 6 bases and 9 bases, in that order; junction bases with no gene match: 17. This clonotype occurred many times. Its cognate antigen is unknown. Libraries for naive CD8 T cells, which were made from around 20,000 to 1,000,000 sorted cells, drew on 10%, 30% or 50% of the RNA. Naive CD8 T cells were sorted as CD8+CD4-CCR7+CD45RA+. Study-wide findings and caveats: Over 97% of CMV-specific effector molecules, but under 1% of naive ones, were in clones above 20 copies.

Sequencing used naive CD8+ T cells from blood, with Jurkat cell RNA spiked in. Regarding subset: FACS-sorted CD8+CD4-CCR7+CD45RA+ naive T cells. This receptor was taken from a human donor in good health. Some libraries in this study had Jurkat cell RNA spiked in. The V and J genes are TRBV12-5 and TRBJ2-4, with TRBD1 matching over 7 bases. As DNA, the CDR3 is TGTGCTAGTGGCCAGGGACAGCCCCTTTCCGAGAGCATTCAGTACTTC. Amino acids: CASGQGQPLSESIQYF.